What follows is one TCR beta chain and its context. TCRdb re-called the RACE reads through MiXCR, storing one row per CDR3 protein. The sample has 150,000 to 200,000 distinct CDR3 sequences; around a quarter are singletons. Time point meaning: patch test 3, about 24 weeks after DPC sensitization. Treatment denoted: therapeutic diphenylcyclopropenone sensitization with weekly scalp DPC. The CDR3 consists of 14 residues. The trim removed 4 bases at V and 7 bases at J, leaving 5 bases unmatched. The germline V gene encodes CDR1 MDHEN and CDR2 SYDVKM. The source of the sample is a study of human T cells and chemical hapten exposure.

This chain joins TRBV28 and TRBJ2-1; 9 bases match TRBD2. This sequence was found in a woman in her 40s with alopecia areata. Some clones in this sample may be carry-over from other donors' samples. Sequenced here: whole blood, sampled in connection with sensitization to the hapten diphenylcyclopropenone (DPC). Here the CDR3 reads CASSSGTSRNEQFF. The CDR3 bases are TGTGCCAGCAGTTCCGGGACTAGCAGGAATGAGCAGTTCTTC.